The T cell receptor (beta chain) under discussion was sequenced for a study of T cells in Graves' hyperthyroidism and ophthalmopathy. This clonotype has a count of ten or more. Amplification of TCR beta CDR3 regions used RNA as the template. The HTBI primer set served for first-round RT-PCR of the TCR CDR3. A single record per CDR3 protein comes from TCRdb applying MiXCR to the multiplex PCR reads. Of around 180,000 distinct CDR3 sequences listed, over 15% are singletons. Sequencing was done on a sample of blood. The origin of this receptor is a woman aged 50 to 60 with Graves' hyperthyroidism.

DNA of the CDR3: TGTGCCAGTAGTGACGGATCCTCCGGATACAATGAGCAGTTCTTC. Translating gives CASSDGSSGYNEQFF. The chain has TRBV19 and TRBJ2-1; no clear D gene. V was pared by 5 bases and J by 4 bases, with 15 bases between. The germline CDR1 and CDR2 sequences are LNHDA and SQIVND (reference sequence). The CDR3 has 15 residues.